Shown below are 16 T cell receptor beta chains from a single sample sequenced in a study of CD8 T cell repertoires and HIV-1 epitope variants. For these TCRs, the target antigens are not known. The data were produced by immunoSEQ multiplex PCR, yet TCRdb's version contains in-frame clones alone and is incomplete. This table has a few thousand clones, around 68% appearing once. Sequencing was done on a sample of cultured CD8+ T cells derived from PBMCs. Receptors originate from a male donor with HIV.

This clone was picked up a small number of times. The J gene is TRBJ2-7, the V gene TRBV5-1; 7 positions agree with TRBD2. The CDR3 contains 17 residues. With 2 bases clipped from V and 0 bases from J, the junction kept 11 bases outside the gene matches. Germline V lookup: CDR1 SGHRS, CDR2 YFSETQ. CDR3 bases: TGCGCCAGCAGCTTATACAGCGGGACCACAAGCTCCTACGAGCAGTACTTC. This sequence encodes CASSLYSGTTSSYEQYF. The whole variable domain, remainder taken from reference TRBV5-1 and TRBJ2-7, is KAGVTQTPRYLIKTRGQQVTLSCSPISGHRSVSWYQQTPGQGLQFLFEYFSETQRNKGNFPGRFSGRQFSNSRSEMNVSTLELGDSALYLCASSLYSGTTSSYEQYFGPGTRLTVT.

The gene calls are TRBV9 and TRBJ2-3; 8 bases align to TRBD2. This CDR3 has 15 amino acids. Germline V CDR1 and CDR2: SGDLS, YYNGEE. The J segment lost 8 bases and the V segment lost 0 bases, leaving 8 bases of the junction unmatched. The DNA of the CDR3 is TGTGCCAGCAGCGTAGACGCTAGCGGGTTGAGTACGCAGTATTTT. Translation gives CASSVDASGLSTQYF.

The chain uses TRBV2 and TRBJ1-6, with 9 bases fitting TRBD1. This CDR3 contains 15 residues. The germline V gene has CDR1 SNHLY and CDR2 FYNNEI. The ends lost 6 bases at V and 8 bases at J; junction bases unmatched: 8. The chain's CDR3 is CASSTTGTGYSPLHF. The CDR3 DNA reads as TGTGCCAGCAGCACGACCGGGACAGGGTATTCACCCCTCCACTTT.

The V call is TRBV27, the J call TRBJ1-2; TRBD1 matches 7 bases. V lost 2 bases to trimming and J lost 4 bases; unmatched junction nucleotides: 4. Germline V gene sequence: CDR1 MNHEY, CDR2 SMNVEV (reference sequence). The CDR3 length is 14 residues. CDR3 protein: CASSLGGQTYGYTF. The CDR3 DNA follows: TGTGCCAGCAGTTTAGGGGGACAGACCTATGGCTACACCTTC.

This clone was seen a handful of times. The chain has TRBV2 and TRBJ2-1, with no clear D. Looked up from germline, CDR1 is SNHLY and CDR2 is FYNNEI. This CDR3 spans 13 amino acids. Trimming stripped 6 bases from V and 0 bases from J, with 6 bases between. The CDR3 DNA is TGTGCCAGCAGCTATAGCTCCTACAATGAGCAGTTCTTC. It yields the protein CASSYSSYNEQFF.

This clone was recorded once. The genes are TRBV2 and TRBJ2-2; D uncertain. The V gene's germline CDR1 is SNHLY and CDR2 FYNNEI. Trimming removed 8 bases at V and 0 bases at J, with 4 bases between. The CDR3 spans 12 residues. The CDR3 region has the DNA TGTGCCAGCGAACCGAACACCGGGGAGCTGTTTTTT. This sequence encodes CASEPNTGELFF.

The chain links TRBV28 to TRBJ1-1, with D perhaps TRBD1 (6 bases). The CDR3 contains 15 residues. CDR1 MDHEN and CDR2 SYDVKM come from the germline V gene. The V end was cut by 5 bases, the J end by 3 bases, with 16 bases between. The CDR3 sequence is CASSANRVSYTEAFF. The CDR3 DNA sequence: TGTGCCAGCAGTGCCAACAGGGTCTCGTACACTGAAGCTTTCTTT.

The chain combines TRBV19 with TRBJ2-1; 10 positions match TRBD2. Losses at the gene ends were 7 bases for V and 7 bases for J; bases not matched to a gene: 10. CDR3 length: 15 residues. The germline gives CDR1 LNHDA, CDR2 SQIVND (reference sequence). CDR3 region: CASTMGAGGRNEQFF. The CDR3 DNA reads as TGTGCCAGTACAATGGGAGCGGGAGGGCGGAATGAGCAGTTCTTC.

The chain links TRBV27 to TRBJ2-1; 8 bases agree with TRBD2. The CDR3 is 14 residues long. The junction had 11 bases not matched to a gene; V was cut back by 7 bases and J by 9 bases. In germline, CDR1 is MNHEY, CDR2 SMNVEV (reference sequence). The CDR3 loop is CASIRPGLGREQFF. CDR3 nucleotide sequence: TGTGCCAGCATTCGACCGGGACTAGGCCGTGAGCAGTTCTTC.

The chain couples TRBV9 to TRBJ1-3; 8 bases are a match to TRBD1. The CDR3 is 16 residues long. The J segment lost 1 base and the V segment lost 0 bases, leaving 3 bases of the junction unmatched. CDR1 and CDR2 (germline): SGDLS, YYNGEE. This CDR3 reads CASSVGDRPSGNTIYF. In DNA form, the CDR3 reads TGTGCCAGCAGCGTAGGGGACAGGCCTTCTGGAAACACCATATATTTT.

The sample holds one count of this clone. The chain recombines TRBV7-9 with TRBJ2-5; D ambiguous. Germline V gene data show CDR1 as SEHNR and CDR2 as FQNEAQ (reference sequence). The ends were cut back, 1 base at V and 2 bases at J, with 20 bases in the middle. The CDR3 runs to 18 residues. CDR3 nucleotide sequence: TGTGCCAGCAGCTTAGGCGATACGATACTAACAGATCAAGAGACCCAGTACTTC. Translation gives CASSLGDTILTDQETQYF. Based on the CDR3 plus reference TRBV7-9 and TRBJ2-5, the full variable domain is DTGVSQNPRHKITKRGQNVTFRCDPISEHNRLYWYRQTLGQGPEFLTYFQNEAQLEKSRLLSDRFSAERPKGSFSTLEIQRTEQGDSAMYLCASSLGDTILTDQETQYFGPGTRLLVL.

This chain links TRBV25-1 with TRBJ1-2, with a tentative D call TRBD1 (5 bases). Germline CDR1 MGHDK, CDR2 SYGVNS. Trimming removed 2 bases from V and 2 bases from J, with 6 bases in between. This CDR3 is 13 amino acids long. The CDR3 DNA is TGTGCCAGCAGTGAACAGGGCAACTATGGCTACACCTTC. It encodes CASSEQGNYGYTF.

The rearrangement joins TRBV25-1 to TRBJ2-7, with D perhaps assigned TRBD1 or TRBD2 (6 bases each). Germline CDR1 and CDR2: MGHDK and SYGVNS. V lost 3 bases to trimming and J lost 3 bases, with 12 bases between them. The CDR3 totals 14 residues. The CDR3 DNA sequence: TGTGCCAGCAGTGAGGTAGGGGGACTCTACGAGCAGTACTTC. It specifies CASSEVGGLYEQYF.

The V and J genes are TRBV29-1 and TRBJ2-7; 9 bases line up with TRBD1. Germline V lookup: CDR1 SQVTM, CDR2 ANQGSEA. The CDR3 consists of 17 residues. V lost 0 bases and J lost 1; bases outside the gene matches: 10. The CDR3 nucleotides are TGCAGCGTTGAAGAATGGACAGGGGAACTTCGGTCCTACGAGCAGTACTTC. Its protein is CSVEEWTGELRSYEQYF.

This clone turned up a few times. CDR3 in DNA: TGTGCCAGCAGCCAAGGATCACAGGAGGAACTGTTTTTT. Protein sequence: CASSQGSQEELFF. V is TRBV4-2 and J is TRBJ1-4; D may be TRBD1 (5 bases). This CDR3 is built from 13 residues. The ends were cut back, 1 base at V and 12 bases at J, with 12 bases in the middle. Germline CDR1 reads LGHNA; CDR2 reads YNFKEQ.

In nucleotides, the CDR3 is TGTGCCAGCAGCTTAGTTTTGGGTGCTGCTTCGGCGAACACTGAAGCTTTCTTT. It encodes CASSLVLGAASANTEAFF. The chain couples TRBV7-2 to TRBJ1-1; no clear D. Germline V gives CDR1 SGHTA, CDR2 FQGNSA. V lost 1 base and J 1 base, leaving 19 bases between the germline ends. The CDR3 consists of 18 residues.